Following are 30 T cell receptor beta chains from one sample sequenced in a study of PD-L1 blockade in urothelial cancer. Data came from immunoSEQ multiplex PCR; TCRdb stores just in-frame clones and leaves some out. Of tens of thousands of clones listed, 82% are singletons. The sample in question was PBMCs, obtained around atezolizumab (anti-PD-L1) treatment. All receptors come from a man between 65 and 80 years old with urothelial cancer.

The gene calls are TRBV28 and TRBJ1-2, with TRBD1 as a possible D gene (5 bases). CDR1 MDHEN and CDR2 SYDVKM come from the germline V gene. With 7 bases removed from V and 8 bases from J, the gap between germline ends came to 14 bases. This CDR3 comprises 12 residues. CDR3 sequence: CASTPGLQGYTF. In nucleotides, the CDR3 is TGTGCCAGCACCCCAGGGCTACAGGGCTACACCTTC.

This chain links TRBV6-6 with TRBJ2-7, with D perhaps TRBD2 (6 bases). The CDR3 length is 13 residues. Trimming pared 7 bases from V and 0 bases from J, leaving 10 bases between. Germline V lookup: CDR1 MNHNY, CDR2 SVGAGI (reference sequence). CDR3 in amino acids: CASMEGGSYEQYF. The CDR3 bases are TGTGCCAGCATGGAGGGCGGCTCCTACGAGCAGTACTTC.

The chain uses TRBV5-8 and TRBJ1-5; 10 bases map to TRBD1. J lost 6 bases, V lost 6 bases, and 12 bases had no gene match. From germline, CDR1 is SGHTS and CDR2 YDEGEE. The CDR3 loop spans 16 amino acids. The CDR3 region has the DNA TGTGCCAGCAACTCCGGGCCCGGGACAGGGGTTCAGCCCCAGCATTTT. Its translation: CASNSGPGTGVQPQHF.

This rearrangement joins TRBV7-2 to TRBJ1-3; D gene ambiguous. The ends were cut back, 4 bases at V and 2 bases at J, with 12 bases in the middle. The CDR3 is 15 amino acids. Germline lookup yields CDR1 SGHTA and CDR2 FQGNSA. CDR3 in DNA: TGTGCCAGCAGCTCCCCGGGGTTGGCTGGAAACACCATATATTTT. Translation gives CASSSPGLAGNTIYF.

The J gene is TRBJ2-3, the V gene TRBV2, with 12 bases identical to TRBD2. Germline lookup yields CDR1 SNHLY and CDR2 FYNNEI. The CDR3 runs to 15 residues. Trimming removed 3 bases from V and 5 bases from J; junction bases left unmatched: 3. CDR3 in DNA: TGTGCCAGCAGTGAGTCTAGCGGGGGGGGAGATACGCAGTATTTT. It specifies CASSESSGGGDTQYF. Complete variable domain (other parts from reference TRBV2 and TRBJ2-3): EPEVTQTPSHQVTQMGQEVILRCVPISNHLYFYWYRQILGQKVEFLVSFYNNEISEKSEIFDDQFSVERPDGSNFTLKIRSTKLEDSAMYFCASSESSGGGDTQYFGPGTRLTVL.

This rearrangement joins TRBV4-3 to TRBJ2-4; 9 nucleotides match TRBD2. Germline CDR1 reads LGHNA; CDR2 reads YSLEER. The V and J ends lost 0 bases and 9 bases, in that order; junction bases with no gene match: 6. CDR3 size: 15 residues. The CDR3 loop is CASSQDRTSVSIQYF. The CDR3 DNA reads TGCGCCAGCAGCCAAGATCGGACTAGCGTGAGCATTCAGTACTTC.

The genes are TRBV28 and TRBJ2-1; 13 bases match TRBD2. V trimming: 1 base; J trimming: 7 bases; junction bases outside the gene matches: 4. Germline V CDR1 and CDR2: MDHEN, SYDVKM. The CDR3 has 16 amino acids. The CDR3 sequence is CASSLLGTSGVNEQFF. The CDR3 DNA reads TGTGCCAGCAGTTTATTAGGGACTAGCGGGGTGAATGAGCAGTTCTTC.

The chain links TRBV5-5 to TRBJ2-5, with no clear D. V gave up 0 bases and J gave up 3 bases, with 15 bases separating them. CDR3 length: 16 residues. Looked up from germline, CDR1 is SGHKS and CDR2 is YYEKEE (reference sequence). DNA for the CDR3: TGTGCCAGCAGCTTGGAGTGGGCACTTTGGGAAGAGACCCAGTACTTC. Its protein product is CASSLEWALWEETQYF.

The V gene is TRBV18, the J gene TRBJ2-3; perhaps TRBD1 as D (5 bases). The V and J ends lost 1 base and 5 bases respectively, with 10 bases between them. CDR1 is KGHSH, CDR2 LQKENI, per germline. This CDR3 is 14 amino acids long. The CDR3 DNA follows: TGTGCCAGCTCACCACAAAGGGGCGGAGATACGCAGTATTTT. It codes for CASSPQRGGDTQYF.

The rearrangement uses TRBV7-2 and TRBJ1-1; TRBD1 might be the D (6 bases). Trimming removed 5 bases from V and 2 bases from J, with 12 bases in between. Per germline, CDR1 SGHTA and CDR2 FQGNSA. This CDR3 is built from 14 residues. CDR3 DNA: TGTGCCAGCAGCCTGACAGGACGAAACACTGAAGCTTTCTTT. Its translation is CASSLTGRNTEAFF. The entire variable domain, with the rest obtained from reference TRBV7-2 and TRBJ1-1, is as follows: GAGVSQSPSNKVTEKGKDVELRCDPISGHTALYWYRQSLGQGLEFLIYFQGNSAPDKSGLPSDRFSAERTGGSVSTLTIQRTQQEDSAVYLCASSLTGRNTEAFFGQGTRLTVV.

This clone has only a few counts. This chain links TRBV7-9 with TRBJ1-1; TRBD1 is a possible D gene (6 bases). CDR3 size: 14 residues. The germline V gene encodes CDR1 SEHNR and CDR2 FQNEAQ (reference sequence). Trimming stripped 6 bases from V and 7 bases from J, with 18 bases between. CDR3: CASSHPTGVLEAFF. The CDR3 DNA follows: TGTGCCAGCAGTCACCCGACAGGAGTACTTGAAGCTTTCTTT.

V gene TRBV5-4 combines with J gene TRBJ2-4, with 7 bases matching TRBD2. J gave up 1 base and V 4 bases, and 2 bases lay outside the gene matches. CDR1 and CDR2 (germline): SGHNT, YYREEE (reference sequence). CDR3 size: 14 residues. CDR3 nucleotides: TGTGCCAGCAGCGACGGGGGGGCCAAAAACATTCAGTACTTC. As protein: CASSDGGAKNIQYF.

This clone has only a few counts. The chain combines TRBV19 with TRBJ1-2; D is unresolved. The V gene's germline CDR1 is LNHDA and CDR2 SQIVND (reference sequence). Trimming took 2 bases from V and 8 from J, leaving 9 bases between them. The length of the CDR3 is 12 residues. The CDR3 loop reads CASSITAVGYTF. The CDR3 nucleotides read TGTGCCAGTAGTATAACGGCGGTAGGCTACACCTTC.

The chain is built from TRBV6-5 and TRBJ1-4; 8 bases match TRBD1. The CDR3 loop spans 15 amino acids. From germline, CDR1 is MNHEY and CDR2 SVGAGI. The J segment lost 3 bases and the V segment lost 9 bases, leaving 9 bases of the junction unmatched. The CDR3 is CASRTGGRANEKLFF. The CDR3 nucleotides read TGTGCCAGTAGAACAGGGGGTAGGGCTAATGAAAAACTGTTTTTT.

This CDR3 reads CASSRTSGGHQETQYF. The CDR3 DNA reads TGTGCCAGTAGTAGGACTAGCGGGGGTCACCAAGAGACCCAGTACTTC. V is TRBV19 and J is TRBJ2-5; 13 bases line up with TRBD2. Germline V CDR1 and CDR2: LNHDA, SQIVND (reference sequence). J was trimmed by 0 bases and V by 4 bases; bases with no gene match: 2. The CDR3 is made up of 16 amino acids.

The table lists this clone with a few counts. The chain couples TRBV6-5 to TRBJ2-7; perhaps TRBD2 as D (5 bases). This CDR3 has 13 amino acids. In germline, CDR1 is MNHEY, CDR2 SVGAGI. The ends were cut back, 0 bases at V and 5 bases at J, with 8 bases in the middle. CDR3 in amino acids: CASSYSWGDEQYF. The DNA for the CDR3 is TGTGCCAGCAGTTACTCTTGGGGAGACGAGCAGTACTTC.

This clone has just a few counts. The CDR3 loop reads CASRLRDRSEKLFF. The CDR3 DNA sequence: TGTGCCAGCAGACTCCGGGACAGAAGTGAAAAACTGTTTTTT. This chain links TRBV2 with TRBJ1-4; 7 positions agree with TRBD1. The CDR3 covers 14 residues. Germline V CDR1 and CDR2: SNHLY, FYNNEI. Unmatched junction bases numbered 8, after V lost 6 bases and J lost 7 bases.

The V and J genes are TRBV11-2 and TRBJ1-2; 8 nucleotides match TRBD1. The CDR3 extends over 16 amino acids. The J segment lost 7 bases and the V segment lost 3 bases, leaving 13 bases of the junction unmatched. CDR1 and CDR2 (germline): SGHAT, FQNNGV. CDR3 bases: TGTGCCAGCAGCTTGAGTTGGGACAGGAAGTACTCTGGCTACACCTTC. Translated, it gives CASSLSWDRKYSGYTF. The entire variable domain, with the rest obtained from reference TRBV11-2 and TRBJ1-2, is as follows: EAGVAQSPRYKIIEKRQSVAFWCNPISGHATLYWYQQILGQGPKLLIQFQNNGVVDDSQLPKDRFSAERLKGVDSTLKIQPAKLEDSAVYLCASSLSWDRKYSGYTFGSGTRLTVV.

V is TRBV28 and J is TRBJ2-5; D remains ambiguous. Germline V gives CDR1 MDHEN, CDR2 SYDVKM. V was shortened by 4 bases and J by 4 bases, with 13 bases between the two germline ends. CDR3 length equals 14 residues. CDR3 loop: CASSSPSTGETQYF. CDR3 DNA sequence: TGTGCCAGCAGTTCCCCCAGTACGGGAGAGACCCAGTACTTC.

Here the CDR3 DNA reads TGTGCCAGCAGCTGGGACAGGGTCGGAAACACCATATATTTT. Its protein product is CASSWDRVGNTIYF. The chain combines TRBV5-8 with TRBJ1-3; the match to TRBD1 covers 9 bases. Germline-derived CDR1 and CDR2 are SGHTS and YDEGEE. V shed 3 bases, J shed 4 bases, and the junction held 2 bases outside the gene matches. CDR3 size: 14 residues. Using reference TRBV5-8 and TRBJ1-3 for the parts outside the CDR3, the full variable domain is EAGVTQSPTHLIKTRGQQATLRCSPISGHTSVYWYQQALGLGLQFLLWYDEGEERNRGNFPPRFSGRQFPNYSSELNVNALELEDSALYLCASSWDRVGNTIYFGEGSWLTVV.

The chain recombines TRBV4-1 with TRBJ2-3; 8 bases are a match to TRBD1. V was clipped by 0 bases and J by 6 bases; unmatched bases: 5. The CDR3 totals 15 residues. The germline gives CDR1 MGHRA, CDR2 YSYEKL. The CDR3 spells CASSQENQGADTQYF. DNA for the CDR3: TGCGCCAGCAGCCAAGAGAATCAGGGGGCCGATACGCAGTATTTT.

This chain joins TRBV5-6 and TRBJ2-7, with a weak D call TRBD1 (6 bases). The V gene's germline CDR1 is SGHDT and CDR2 YYEEEE. Trimming left V 0 bases short and J 3 bases short, with 10 bases between. The CDR3 has 14 amino acids. In DNA, the CDR3 is TGTGCCAGCAGCTTGGAACAGGGAGACTACGAGCAGTACTTC. Translation: CASSLEQGDYEQYF. The entire variable domain, with the rest obtained from reference TRBV5-6 and TRBJ2-7, is as follows: DAGVTQSPTHLIKTRGQQVTLRCSPKSGHDTVSWYQQALGQGPQFIFQYYEEEERQRGNFPDRFSGHQFPNYSSELNVNALLLGDSALYLCASSLEQGDYEQYFGPGTRLTVT.

This clone was detected only a few times. The chain joins TRBV29-1 to TRBJ2-5; D possibly corresponds to TRBD1 (5 bases). V shed 8 bases and J shed 4 bases, with 17 bases lying between them. Germline V gene data show CDR1 as SQVTM and CDR2 as ANQGSEA. The CDR3 runs to 13 residues. In DNA form, the CDR3 reads TGCAGCCCCCAAGGATCAGGGTCAGAGACCCAGTACTTC. Translation gives CSPQGSGSETQYF.

The chain employs TRBV10-2 and TRBJ2-3, with D possibly being TRBD2 (6 bases). CDR1 is WSHSY and CDR2 is SAAADI in the germline V gene. The CDR3 loop spans 14 amino acids. V lost 3 bases to trimming and J lost 2 bases, with 9 bases between them. CDR3 in amino acids: CASSERGLTDTQYF. The DNA of the CDR3 is TGCGCCAGCAGTGAAAGGGGACTCACAGATACGCAGTATTTT.

The V and J genes are TRBV4-1 and TRBJ2-1; possible D gene TRBD1, 5 bases. The CDR3 has 15 residues. V shed 1 base and J shed 0 bases, with 7 bases lying between them. Germline V gene data show CDR1 as MGHRA and CDR2 as YSYEKL. DNA for the CDR3: TGCGCCAGCAGCCAAGGACAGAGCTCCTACAATGAGCAGTTCTTC. This sequence encodes CASSQGQSSYNEQFF.

J is TRBJ2-2 and V is TRBV2; 7 bases are shared with TRBD2. J lost 4 bases, V lost 7 bases, and 9 bases had no gene match. The CDR3 is 15 amino acids. In germline, CDR1 is SNHLY, CDR2 FYNNEI. The CDR3 DNA is TGTGCCAGCAATTTAGGCGGGAGAGTCACCGGGGAGCTGTTTTTT. Encoded protein: CASNLGGRVTGELFF.

This clone has just a few counts. This rearrangement joins TRBV9 to TRBJ2-1; 10 positions agree with TRBD1. After removal of 2 bases from V and 5 bases from J, the junction contained 4 bases not matched to a gene. This CDR3 is 15 amino acids long. Per the germline V gene, CDR1 is SGDLS and CDR2 is YYNGEE. CDR3 loop: CASSVRQGANNEQFF. CDR3 nucleotides: TGTGCCAGCAGCGTGCGACAGGGGGCCAACAATGAGCAGTTCTTC.

The rearrangement uses TRBV7-8 and TRBJ2-7; 8 positions match TRBD1. The CDR3 sequence is 15 residues long. The trim removed 1 base at V and 5 bases at J, leaving 7 bases unmatched. CDR1 is SGHVS and CDR2 is FQNEAQ in the germline V gene. CDR3 nucleotide sequence: TGTGCCAGCAGCTTAGATGGACAGGGTAGCAACGAGCAGTACTTC. This gives the protein CASSLDGQGSNEQYF.

This clone was observed a handful of times. V gene TRBV6-5 combines with J gene TRBJ1-3, with a weak D call TRBD1 (5 bases). Germline V gene data show CDR1 as MNHEY and CDR2 as SVGAGI. The germline V and J ends were trimmed by 5 bases and 1 base, with 9 bases remaining between them. The CDR3 runs 14 residues. In nucleotides, the CDR3 is TGTGCCAGCAGTACCACAGGATCTGGAAACACCATATATTTT. This sequence encodes CASSTTGSGNTIYF.

Here the CDR3 DNA reads TGTGCCAGCAGCTTAGGGAGAAGTACCAGCACAGATACGCAGTATTTT. Amino acid sequence: CASSLGRSTSTDTQYF. This chain joins TRBV7-2 and TRBJ2-3; D not resolved. Trimming left V 1 base short and J 0 bases short, with 11 bases between. The CDR3 loop spans 16 amino acids. Germline CDR1 is SGHTA and CDR2 is FQGNSA. Based on the CDR3 plus reference TRBV7-2 and TRBJ2-3, the full variable domain is GAGVSQSPSNKVTEKGKDVELRCDPISGHTALYWYRQSLGQGLEFLIYFQGNSAPDKSGLPSDRFSAERTGGSVSTLTIQRTQQEDSAVYLCASSLGRSTSTDTQYFGPGTRLTVL.